The 10 T cell receptor beta chains below all came from one sample that was sequenced in a study of T cells in Graves' hyperthyroidism and ophthalmopathy. Amplification of TCR beta CDR3 regions was performed using RNA transcripts as template. During a first-round RT-PCR of the TCR CDR3, the HTBI primer set was used. TCRdb analysed the multiplex PCR reads with MiXCR anew, one entry per CDR3 protein. The table lists around 370,000 distinct CDR3 sequences, around a sixth of them singletons. The sequenced sample was blood. All receptors come from a man younger than 35 with Graves' ophthalmopathy.

This clonotype was counted a few times. Given a much more abundant clone one base away, this may be a read error. The rearrangement joins TRBV13 to TRBJ1-1, with D perhaps matching TRBD1 (5 bases). Germline loops: CDR1 PRHDT, CDR2 FYEKMQ (reference sequence). This CDR3 is 16 amino acids long. This CDR3 reads CASSLNRTPMNAEAFF. The CDR3 DNA sequence: TGTGCCAGCAGCCTGAACAGGACACCCATGAACGCTGAAGCTTTCTTT.

This chain joins TRBV12-5 and TRBJ1-1; 10 bases are a match to TRBD1. The CDR3 loop spans 16 amino acids. The V and J ends lost 6 bases and 1 base, in that order; junction bases with no gene match: 8. Germline-derived CDR1 and CDR2 are LGHNT and FRNRAP. This CDR3 reads CASGPGQGKGNTEAFF. DNA for the CDR3: TGTGCTAGTGGACCGGGACAGGGGAAGGGGAACACTGAAGCTTTCTTT.

This clonotype was recorded at least ten times. The rearrangement joins TRBV6-1 to TRBJ2-5, with a weak D call TRBD2 (7 bases). Germline CDR1 is MNHNS and CDR2 is SASEGT. The CDR3 has 15 amino acids. Trimming left V 6 bases short and J 4 bases short, with 18 bases between. The CDR3 DNA follows: TGTGCCAGCAGATTTATGGGGGGGGCGGCAGAGACCCAGTACTTC. As protein: CASRFMGGAAETQYF.

This clonotype came up many times. The chain employs TRBV6-1 and TRBJ1-1, with D possibly TRBD1 on 5 matching bases. V shed 2 bases and J shed 11 bases, with 24 bases lying between them. Germline CDR1 and CDR2: MNHNS and SASEGT. The CDR3 has 16 amino acids. CDR3 sequence reads: CASSEPQVMGRILAFF. As DNA, the CDR3 is TGTGCCAGCAGTGAACCACAGGTGATGGGACGGATTTTGGCTTTCTTT.

This clonotype has just a few counts. The chain uses TRBV6-1 and TRBJ1-5, with D unresolved. The CDR3 is 15 residues long. Germline CDR1 and CDR2: MNHNS and SASEGT. V was trimmed by 2 bases and J by 2 bases, leaving 10 bases between them. As DNA, the CDR3 is TGTGCCAGCAGTGAAACGGAGGAGGGCAATCAGCCCCAGCATTTT. Protein sequence: CASSETEEGNQPQHF.

This sequence joins TRBV6-1 and TRBJ2-3, with 9 bases fitting TRBD2. CDR1 and CDR2 (germline): MNHNS, SASEGT. V lost 4 bases to trimming and J lost 5 bases; unmatched junction nucleotides: 1. This CDR3 is built from 13 residues. Here the CDR3 DNA reads TGTGCCAGCAGTGCTAGCGGGGAAGATACGCAGTATTTT. It specifies CASSASGEDTQYF.

The chain employs TRBV4-1 and TRBJ2-7; TRBD1 matches at 9 bases. Germline V gene sequence: CDR1 MGHRA, CDR2 YSYEKL. Trimming at V came to 1 base and at J to 7 bases, leaving 8 bases not matched to a gene. This CDR3 region has 15 residues. The CDR3 sequence is CASSQVGQGRREQYF. DNA for the CDR3: TGCGCCAGCAGCCAAGTTGGACAGGGGAGGCGGGAGCAGTACTTC.

V gene TRBV10-1 combines with J gene TRBJ1-6; D may be TRBD1 (5 bases). The CDR3 is made up of 16 amino acids. Germline V gives CDR1 WNHNN, CDR2 SYGVQD (reference sequence). Trimming pared 9 bases from V and 4 bases from J, leaving 19 bases between. Here the CDR3 reads CASRTRDGNYNSPLHF. The CDR3 nucleotides are TGCGCCAGTCGAACGCGGGACGGGAATTATAATTCACCCCTCCACTTT.

This clonotype was seen many times. The V and J genes are TRBV2 and TRBJ2-1, with D maybe TRBD1 (8 bases). The V and J ends lost 3 bases and 4 bases respectively, with 13 bases between them. This CDR3 has 15 residues. Germline CDR1 is SNHLY and CDR2 is FYNNEI. Here the CDR3 reads CASSELQGGYNEQFF. The DNA for the CDR3 is TGTGCCAGCAGTGAGTTACAGGGGGGGTACAATGAGCAGTTCTTC.

Only a few counts were recorded for this clonotype. The V and J genes are TRBV29-1 and TRBJ2-5; TRBD1 matches at 7 bases. Germline V CDR1 and CDR2: SQVTM, ANQGSEA. Germline trimming cut 3 bases from V and 5 bases from J; bases unmatched to any gene: 12. This CDR3 region has 15 residues. CDR3 sequence (DNA): TGCAGCGTTGAGGGACAGAACATCCCAGGGGAGACCCAGTACTTC. Translated: CSVEGQNIPGETQYF.